The 17 T cell receptor beta chains listed next were all sequenced from one sample in a study of blood T cell repertoires in COVID-19. The protocol was immunoSEQ multiplex PCR, while the TCRdb copy is restricted to in-frame clones and leaves out a portion. The sample records some 320,000 clones, more than 75% being singletons. The sequencing sample was made of PBMCs or T cells enriched from blood (not recorded which). The receptor set was obtained from a man in his sixties who had recovered from COVID-19.

The chain couples TRBV19 to TRBJ1-1, with D perhaps TRBD1 (6 bases). The V end lost 5 bases, the J end lost 0 bases, and 25 bases lay between the germline ends. CDR1 LNHDA and CDR2 SQIVND come from the germline V gene (reference sequence). There are 19 residues in the CDR3. The CDR3 is CASSYRTGTSAFMNTEAFF. The CDR3 DNA follows: TGTGCCAGTAGTTACCGGACCGGGACATCAGCTTTTATGAACACTGAAGCTTTCTTT.

The J gene is TRBJ2-3, the V gene TRBV19, with a possible D match to TRBD1 (6 bases). Trimming shortened V by 5 bases and J by 0 bases, and 18 bases separated the two germline ends. From germline, CDR1 is LNHDA and CDR2 SQIVND (reference sequence). The CDR3 is 17 amino acids. Here the CDR3 reads CASSPREQGLSTDTQYF. DNA for the CDR3: TGTGCCAGTAGTCCGCGCGAACAGGGATTGAGCACAGATACGCAGTATTTT.

In this sample, this clone turned up a few times. V gene TRBV28 combines with J gene TRBJ1-5; a weak D match, TRBD1 (5 bases). The CDR3 spans 14 residues. V lost 7 bases and J lost 2, with 12 bases in between. CDR1 is MDHEN, CDR2 SYDVKM, per germline. CDR3 nucleotides: TGTGCCAGCACAAGGGGAGGGGGCAATCAGCCCCAGCATTTT. Amino acid sequence: CASTRGGGNQPQHF. The whole variable domain, remainder taken from reference TRBV28 and TRBJ1-5, is DVKVTQSSRYLVKRTGEKVFLECVQDMDHENMFWYRQDPGLGLRLIYFSYDVKMKEKGDIPEGYSVSREKKERFSLILESASTNQTSMYLCASTRGGGNQPQHFGDGTRLSIL.

The chain combines TRBV7-9 with TRBJ2-2; possibly TRBD1 for D (6 bases). V was cut by 4 bases and J by 6 bases, with 12 bases left in between. The CDR3 is 14 residues long. Germline V gives CDR1 SEHNR, CDR2 FQNEAQ (reference sequence). The CDR3 DNA is TGTGCCAGCAGCTGGGACATTTGGTCCGGGGAGCTGTTTTTT. Translated: CASSWDIWSGELFF. The full variable domain, with the rest looked up from reference TRBV7-9 and TRBJ2-2, is DTGVSQNPRHKITKRGQNVTFRCDPISEHNRLYWYRQTLGQGPEFLTYFQNEAQLEKSRLLSDRFSAERPKGSFSTLEIQRTEQGDSAMYLCASSWDIWSGELFFGEGSRLTVL.

This chain joins TRBV7-3 and TRBJ2-5, with a tentative D call TRBD1 (7 bases). From germline, CDR1 is SGHTA and CDR2 FQGTGA. Trimming removed 5 bases from V and 3 bases from J, with 13 bases in between. The CDR3 totals 14 residues. The CDR3 DNA is TGTGCCAGCAGCCCAGGGGGGTTAGAAGAGACCCAGTACTTC. Its translation: CASSPGGLEETQYF.

This clone was observed a few times. This chain joins TRBV27 and TRBJ2-7; D possibly corresponds to TRBD2 (5 bases). The germline V gene encodes CDR1 MNHEY and CDR2 SMNVEV (reference sequence). V gave up 1 base and J gave up 5 bases, with 9 bases separating them. CDR3 length: 13 amino acids. This chain's CDR3 is CASSLFWGDEQYF. The DNA of the CDR3 is TGTGCCAGCAGTTTATTTTGGGGAGACGAGCAGTACTTC.

This chain joins TRBV6-5 and TRBJ1-5; 9 bases match TRBD1. The CDR3 runs to 15 residues. Germline V gene lookup returns CDR1 MNHEY and CDR2 SVGAGI. V shed 0 bases and J 11 bases; nucleotides not matched to a gene: 8. The CDR3 coding sequence is TGTGCCAGCAGTTACTCGGGACAGGGAGGGTGGTCCCAGCATTTT. Its protein is CASSYSGQGGWSQHF.

The rearrangement uses TRBV18 and TRBJ1-5, with 7 bases that match TRBD1. Germline V gene lookup returns CDR1 KGHSH and CDR2 LQKENI. The CDR3 is 14 amino acids. V shed 6 bases and J 2 bases; nucleotides not matched to a gene: 4. CDR3 region: CASSPGGGNQPQHF. The DNA of the CDR3 is TGTGCCAGCTCTCCAGGGGGGGGCAATCAGCCCCAGCATTTT.

This clone was counted a single time. The V and J genes are TRBV19 and TRBJ1-1, with D unresolved. This CDR3 comprises 13 residues. CDR1 and CDR2 from the germline V gene are LNHDA and SQIVND (reference sequence). With 5 bases removed from V and 1 base from J, the gap between germline ends came to 8 bases. The CDR3 region has the DNA TGTGCCAGTAGTCCAAGCCCGAACACTGAAGCTTTCTTT. It specifies CASSPSPNTEAFF.

The chain uses TRBV7-9 and TRBJ1-6; D ambiguous. V lost 5 bases to trimming and J lost 0 bases, with 5 bases between them. CDR1 SEHNR and CDR2 FQNEAQ come from the germline V gene (reference sequence). This CDR3 is 14 amino acids long. The DNA for the CDR3 is TGTGCCAGCAGCCGGAGCTCCTATAATTCACCCCTCCACTTT. It encodes CASSRSSYNSPLHF. Full variable domain (missing parts from reference TRBV7-9 and TRBJ1-6): DTGVSQNPRHKITKRGQNVTFRCDPISEHNRLYWYRQTLGQGPEFLTYFQNEAQLEKSRLLSDRFSAERPKGSFSTLEIQRTEQGDSAMYLCASSRSSYNSPLHFGNGTRLTVT.

The chain has TRBV6-5 and TRBJ1-2; 9 bases match TRBD1. J lost 7 bases, V lost 6 bases, and 9 bases had no gene match. The germline gives CDR1 MNHEY, CDR2 SVGAGI. This CDR3 has 14 residues. The CDR3 DNA sequence: TGTGCCAGCAGACAAACAGGGGGCGTGAGTGGCTACACCTTC. It translates to CASRQTGGVSGYTF.

The chain is built from TRBV3-1 (or the pseudogene TRBV3-2) and TRBJ2-1; TRBD2 is a possible D gene (6 bases). V shed 8 bases and J shed 0 bases, with 14 bases lying between them. The V gene's germline CDR1 is LGHDT and CDR2 YNNKEL (reference sequence). The CDR3 loop spans 15 amino acids. In nucleotides, the CDR3 is TGTGCCAGCCGCACCGGGGGTAGCTCCTACAATGAGCAGTTCTTC. It yields the protein CASRTGGSSYNEQFF.

In DNA form, the CDR3 reads TGTGCCAGCAGTGAAGGTCCAGGGGCGAACACCGGGGAGCTGTTTTTT. Amino acids: CASSEGPGANTGELFF. The V and J genes are TRBV6-1 and TRBJ2-2, with D perhaps TRBD1 (6 bases). The CDR3 is made up of 16 amino acids. Trimming took 1 base from V and 0 from J, leaving 9 bases between them. Germline CDR1 is MNHNS and CDR2 is SASEGT.

Remarks on this clone: The junction shows a germline mismatch at one end, possibly a read error. The rearrangement joins TRBV24-1 to TRBJ1-1; possibly TRBD1 for D (5 bases). CDR1 KGHDR and CDR2 SFDVKD come from the germline V gene. The CDR3 length is 17 residues. The CDR3 protein is CATSDSRGGALGTKAFF. The CDR3 bases are TGTGCCACCAGTGATTCCCGGGGGGGTGCCCTCGGCACTAAAGCTTTCTTT.

On this clone: At one of its ends the junction is not consistent with the germline gene, which may arise from a read error. The J gene is TRBJ2-1, the V gene TRBV20-1; possible D gene TRBD2, 5 bases. The CDR3 totals 11 residues. Per germline, CDR1 DFQATT and CDR2 SNEGSKA (reference sequence). CDR3 sequence (DNA): TGCAGTGCTGGAGACTATAGTGAGCAGTTCTTC. Translating gives CSAGDYSEQFF.

The chain uses TRBV30 and TRBJ2-5; TRBD2 matches 12 bases. CDR1 is GTSNPN, CDR2 SVGIG, per germline (reference sequence). Trimming removed 5 bases from V and 1 base from J; junction bases left unmatched: 11. CDR3 length equals 17 residues. Here the CDR3 reads CAWGLGLAGQAQETQYF. Here the CDR3 DNA reads TGTGCCTGGGGACTAGGACTAGCGGGACAAGCCCAAGAGACCCAGTACTTC.

The genes are TRBV7-2 and TRBJ2-6, with 9 positions matching TRBD1. Per the germline V gene, CDR1 is SGHTA and CDR2 is FQGNSA. The CDR3 is 17 residues long. The junction had 6 bases not matched to a gene; V was cut back by 3 bases and J by 3 bases. The CDR3, as DNA: TGTGCCAGCAGCTTCGGGACAGGGATGGATGGGGCCAACGTCCTGACTTTC. It codes for CASSFGTGMDGANVLTF.